This T cell receptor (beta chain) is from a study of blood T cell repertoires in COVID-19. About the study: Samples came from the United States, Italy and Spain, spanning acute and convalescent COVID-19.

Measured with immunoSEQ multiplex PCR; TCRdb has only the in-frame clones, and not every one. The sample lists 220,000 or so clones, over 80% seen once, with 5.5% to 7.5% in the top ten. Germline V gene sequence: CDR1 GTSNPN, CDR2 SVGIG (reference sequence). This CDR3 is built from 14 residues. V shed 0 bases and J shed 3 bases, with 11 bases lying between them. Individuals aged about 18 to 89 years were recruited from some 26 US areas. Sample: PBMCs or T cells enriched from blood (not recorded which). This sequence originates from a woman aged 35 to 49 who had recovered from COVID-19. This chain uses TRBV30 with TRBJ1-2; TRBD1 is a possible D gene (6 bases). The DNA for the CDR3 is TGTGCCTGGAGTGTAGCAGGGGCGGACTATGGCTACACCTTC. Translating it yields CAWSVAGADYGYTF.